This T cell receptor beta chain was documented in a study of cytomegalovirus exposure and HLA in healthy donors. CDR3 length: 13 amino acids. Between the trimmed V and J ends, which lost 8 bases and 5 bases, there was a span of 14 bases. CDR1 is MNHEY and CDR2 is SMNVEV in the germline V gene (reference sequence). This table comes from immunoSEQ multiplex PCR, and its TCRdb copy is limited to in-frame clones, with some not included. The repertoire holds 90,000 to 130,000 clones, around nine tenths seen once, with 1.9% in the top ten. The specimen was PBMCs. This receptor was identified in a woman aged 18-30 years in good health and CMV-seronegative. This chain connects TRBV27 to TRBJ2-3; maybe TRBD1 (5 bases). The CDR3 loop is CASRLQGQDTQYF. As DNA, the CDR3 is TGTGCCAGCCGGCTTCAGGGTCAAGATACGCAGTATTTT.